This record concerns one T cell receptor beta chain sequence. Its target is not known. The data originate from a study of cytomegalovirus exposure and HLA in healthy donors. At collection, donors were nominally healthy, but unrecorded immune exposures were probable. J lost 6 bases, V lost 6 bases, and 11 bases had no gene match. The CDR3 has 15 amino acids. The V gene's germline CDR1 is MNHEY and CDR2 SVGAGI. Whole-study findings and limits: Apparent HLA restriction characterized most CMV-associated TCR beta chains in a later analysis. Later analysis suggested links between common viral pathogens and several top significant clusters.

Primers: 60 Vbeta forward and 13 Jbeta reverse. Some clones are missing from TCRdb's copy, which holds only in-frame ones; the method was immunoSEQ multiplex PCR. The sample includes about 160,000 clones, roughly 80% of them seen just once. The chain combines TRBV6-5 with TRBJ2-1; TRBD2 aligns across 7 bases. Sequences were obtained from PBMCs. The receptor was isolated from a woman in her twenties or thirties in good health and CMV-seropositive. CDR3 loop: CASRRGLELSNEQFF. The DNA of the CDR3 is TGTGCCAGCAGACGCGGACTAGAGTTATCCAATGAGCAGTTCTTC.